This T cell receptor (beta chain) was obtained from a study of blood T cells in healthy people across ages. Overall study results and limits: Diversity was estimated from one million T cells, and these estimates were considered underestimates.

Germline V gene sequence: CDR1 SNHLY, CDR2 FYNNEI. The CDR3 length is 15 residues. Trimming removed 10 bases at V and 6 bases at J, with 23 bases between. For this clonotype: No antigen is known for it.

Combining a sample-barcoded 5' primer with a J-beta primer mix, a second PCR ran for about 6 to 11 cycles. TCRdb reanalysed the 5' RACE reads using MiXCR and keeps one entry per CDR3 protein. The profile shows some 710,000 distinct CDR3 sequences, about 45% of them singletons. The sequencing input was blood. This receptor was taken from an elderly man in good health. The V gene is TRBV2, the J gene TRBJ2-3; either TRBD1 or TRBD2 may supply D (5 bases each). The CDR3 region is CATSFSGAQGDTQYF. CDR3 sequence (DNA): TGTGCCACCTCATTCTCCGGGGCTCAGGGCGATACGCAGTATTTT.